The 29 T cell receptor beta chains below all came from one sample that was sequenced in a study of PD-1 blockade in classical Hodgkin lymphoma. No patient escaped relapse after autologous stem cell transplantation, and brentuximab vedotin exposure varied. The data were produced by immunoSEQ multiplex PCR, yet TCRdb's version contains in-frame clones alone and is incomplete. Of roughly 32,000 clones listed, 82% are singletons. The material was peripheral blood mononuclear cells (PBMCs), obtained at baseline. The receptor set was obtained from a human donor with classical Hodgkin lymphoma.

The V gene is TRBV28, the J gene TRBJ2-5; D unclear. The V end was cut by 3 bases, the J end by 6 bases, with 11 bases between. From germline, CDR1 is MDHEN and CDR2 SYDVKM. This CDR3 spans 13 amino acids. This CDR3 is CASSFPPTQTQYF. DNA for the CDR3: TGTGCCAGCAGTTTTCCACCTACCCAGACCCAGTACTTC.

The V call is TRBV11-3, the J call TRBJ1-1, with 9 bases that match TRBD1. This CDR3 region has 16 residues. With V trimmed by 5 bases and J by 0 bases, 7 bases remained unmatched. The germline V gene has CDR1 SGHNT and CDR2 YENEEA. The CDR3 sequence is CASSPGQGSMNTEAFF. The CDR3 DNA sequence: TGTGCCAGCAGCCCGGGACAGGGAAGTATGAACACTGAAGCTTTCTTT.

V usage is TRBV6-1 and J usage is TRBJ1-2; D might be TRBD1 (6 bases). Germline CDR1 MNHNS, CDR2 SASEGT. Trimming left V 3 bases short and J 3 bases short, with 8 bases between. The CDR3 runs to 13 residues. The DNA for the CDR3 is TGTGCCAGCAGTGAGGGGGCAGACTATGGCTACACCTTC. Its protein is CASSEGADYGYTF.

This clone was recorded only once. The chain is built from TRBV13 and TRBJ1-1, with D unresolved. V was cut by 5 bases and J by 0 bases, with 7 bases left in between. Germline CDR1 is PRHDT and CDR2 is FYEKMQ (reference sequence). The CDR3 consists of 13 residues. The CDR3 loop is CASSQRMNTEAFF. As DNA, the CDR3 is TGTGCCAGCAGCCAAAGGATGAACACTGAAGCTTTCTTT. Full variable domain (rest looked up from reference TRBV13 and TRBJ1-1): AAGVIQSPRHLIKEKRETATLKCYPIPRHDTVYWYQQGPGQDPQFLISFYEKMQSDKGSIPDRFSAQQFSDYHSELNMSSLELGDSALYFCASSQRMNTEAFFGQGTRLTVV.

The chain carries TRBV7-2 and TRBJ2-7; perhaps TRBD2 as D (6 bases). V lost 5 bases to trimming and J lost 2 bases, with 13 bases between them. This CDR3 spans 14 amino acids. CDR1 is SGHTA, CDR2 FQGNSA, per germline. The CDR3 reads CASSQGDLPYEQYF. CDR3 nucleotides: TGTGCCAGCAGCCAAGGGGACTTGCCCTACGAGCAGTACTTC.

The table lists this clone with a few counts. The chain joins TRBV19 to TRBJ2-6; 9 positions match TRBD1. The germline V gene has CDR1 LNHDA and CDR2 SQIVND (reference sequence). This CDR3 is built from 16 residues. J gave up 2 bases and V 1 base, and 0 bases lay outside the gene matches. The CDR3 nucleotides are TGTGCCAGTAGTATAGGGACAGGGGCTGGGGCCAACGTCCTGACTTTC. Its protein is CASSIGTGAGANVLTF.

The gene calls are TRBV4-2 and TRBJ2-3, with TRBD1 identical over 9 bases. V gave up 6 bases and J gave up 5 bases; unmatched junction bases: 9. Germline V gene data show CDR1 as LGHNA and CDR2 as YNFKEQ. This CDR3 is built from 15 residues. CDR3: CASSRTGDGGDTQYF. The CDR3 DNA sequence: TGTGCCAGCAGTAGGACAGGGGATGGGGGAGATACGCAGTATTTT.

This clone appeared once. This rearrangement joins TRBV7-2 to TRBJ2-3, with TRBD2 matching over 7 bases. The germline V gene has CDR1 SGHTA and CDR2 FQGNSA. The trim removed 5 bases at V and 3 bases at J, leaving 8 bases unmatched. This CDR3 has 15 amino acids. CDR3 in DNA: TGTGCCAGCAGCCCAATGGGACTACCAACAGATACGCAGTATTTT. This encodes CASSPMGLPTDTQYF.

The genes are TRBV2 and TRBJ1-2, with 7 nucleotides matching TRBD1. The trim removed 2 bases at V and 4 bases at J, leaving 7 bases unmatched. From germline, CDR1 is SNHLY and CDR2 FYNNEI. The CDR3 covers 15 residues. The CDR3 sequence: CASSERTGTVYGYTF. The CDR3 bases are TGTGCCAGCAGTGAAAGGACAGGCACTGTCTATGGCTACACCTTC.

CDR3 in DNA: TGTGCCAGCAGGCTCACTAGCGGGGGGGCCTATGAGCAGTTCTTC. It encodes CASRLTSGGAYEQFF. The chain employs TRBV2 and TRBJ2-1; 13 nucleotides agree with TRBD2. The V gene end was trimmed by 6 bases and the J gene end by 8 bases; junction bases not matched to a gene: 7. Germline loops: CDR1 SNHLY, CDR2 FYNNEI. This CDR3 has 15 amino acids. Full variable domain (outside the CDR3, taken from reference TRBV2 and TRBJ2-1): EPEVTQTPSHQVTQMGQEVILRCVPISNHLYFYWYRQILGQKVEFLVSFYNNEISEKSEIFDDQFSVERPDGSNFTLKIRSTKLEDSAMYFCASRLTSGGAYEQFFGPGTRLTVL.

This clone was picked up one time. The chain has TRBV19 and TRBJ1-2; possibly TRBD1 for D (5 bases). Germline V gene data show CDR1 as LNHDA and CDR2 as SQIVND (reference sequence). The CDR3 totals 13 residues. V gave up 6 bases and J gave up 0 bases, with 8 bases separating them. The CDR3: CASRPGANYGYTF. For the CDR3, the DNA is TGTGCCAGTAGACCGGGGGCTAACTATGGCTACACCTTC.

The rearrangement links TRBV5-1 to TRBJ2-7; a possible D gene is TRBD1 (6 bases). V lost 0 bases and J lost 1, with 11 bases in between. This CDR3 region has 15 residues. The V gene's germline CDR1 is SGHRS and CDR2 YFSETQ. The chain's CDR3 is CASSLAADRSYEQYF. Written as DNA, the CDR3 is TGCGCCAGCAGCTTGGCAGCGGACAGATCCTACGAGCAGTACTTC.

This sequence joins TRBV14 and TRBJ2-6; D remains unclear. Germline CDR1 and CDR2: SGHDN and FVKESK. With 5 bases removed from V and 7 bases from J, the gap between germline ends came to 6 bases. The CDR3 runs to 12 residues. Here the CDR3 DNA reads TGTGCCAGCAGCTTCGGAGCCAACGTCCTGACTTTC. This codes for CASSFGANVLTF.

In this sample, this clone turned up a few times. The chain links TRBV6-1 to TRBJ1-4; D perhaps matches TRBD1 (5 bases). Germline values: CDR1 MNHNS, CDR2 SASEGT. The CDR3 has 13 amino acids. Deletions cut 2 bases from V and 5 bases from J, with 6 bases between. CDR3 in amino acids: CASSERGNEKLFF. CDR3 DNA: TGTGCCAGCAGTGAACGGGGGAATGAAAAACTGTTTTTT.

This chain joins TRBV6-5 and TRBJ2-2, with 7 bases identical to TRBD1. Germline CDR1 is MNHEY and CDR2 is SVGAGI. The CDR3 has 16 residues. The ends lost 1 base at V and 1 base at J; junction bases unmatched: 3. The CDR3 region has the DNA TGTGCCAGCAGTTACTTAACAGGGGTGAACACCGGGGAGCTGTTTTTT. Protein sequence: CASSYLTGVNTGELFF.

This clone appeared a few times. CDR3 DNA sequence: TGTGCCAGTAGTCCACAGGGGGGAGGCACTGAAGCTTTCTTT. Its translation is CASSPQGGGTEAFF. The chain combines TRBV19 with TRBJ1-1, with 8 nucleotides matching TRBD1. V gave up 5 bases and J gave up 4 bases; unmatched junction bases: 6. Germline V gene sequence: CDR1 LNHDA, CDR2 SQIVND (reference sequence). This CDR3 is 14 amino acids long.

This chain connects TRBV18 to TRBJ1-3, with D unclear. CDR1 KGHSH and CDR2 LQKENI come from the germline V gene. The V end lost 4 bases, the J end lost 0 bases, and 16 bases lay between the germline ends. CDR3 length equals 17 residues. The CDR3 protein is CASSLTALAGSGNTIYF. CDR3 nucleotides: TGTGCCAGCTCACTAACGGCCTTGGCAGGCTCTGGAAACACCATATATTTT.

The chain employs TRBV2 and TRBJ1-5; a possible D gene is TRBD1 (5 bases). The germline CDR1 and CDR2 sequences are SNHLY and FYNNEI. Trimming removed 11 bases from V and 5 bases from J, with 19 bases in between. This CDR3 is built from 14 residues. DNA of the CDR3: TGTGCCTCTTCGACGGACACTGGATATCAGCCCCAGCATTTT. The encoded protein is CASSTDTGYQPQHF.

This clone was seen only a few times. The rearrangement joins TRBV19 to TRBJ1-1; D might be TRBD1 (5 bases). The CDR3 totals 12 residues. Between the trimmed V and J ends, which lost 10 bases and 5 bases, there was a span of 14 bases. Looked up from germline, CDR1 is LNHDA and CDR2 is SQIVND (reference sequence). The CDR3 sequence is CATWTGGTEAFF. CDR3 coding DNA: TGTGCCACATGGACTGGGGGGACTGAAGCTTTCTTT. Combining the CDR3 with reference TRBV19 and TRBJ1-1 gives the whole variable domain DGGITQSPKYLFRKEGQNVTLSCEQNLNHDAMYWYRQDPGQGLRLIYYSQIVNDFQKGDIAEGYSVSREKKESFPLTVTSAQKNPTAFYLCATWTGGTEAFFGQGTRLTVV.

The gene calls are TRBV30 and TRBJ2-7; no clear D. The CDR3 sequence is 12 residues long. Germline V gene data show CDR1 as GTSNPN and CDR2 as SVGIG (reference sequence). Trimming left V 2 bases short and J 10 bases short, with 15 bases between. CDR3 region: CAWSLTPQDQYF. In nucleotides, the CDR3 is TGTGCCTGGAGTCTCACCCCGCAGGACCAGTACTTC.

This clone showed up just once. The V and J genes are TRBV4-3 and TRBJ1-5, with D unclear. CDR3 size: 13 residues. V was trimmed by 0 bases and J by 4 bases, leaving 4 bases between them. CDR1 and CDR2 (germline): LGHNA, YSLEER. The CDR3 here is CASSQDLNQPQHF. CDR3 in DNA: TGCGCCAGCAGCCAAGATCTAAATCAGCCCCAGCATTTT.

Only one count was recorded for this clone. The chain uses TRBV7-2 and TRBJ1-1; weak D call: TRBD1 (6 bases). The CDR3 has 12 residues. V was clipped by 5 bases and J by 7 bases, with 11 bases between them. Germline assignment: CDR1 SGHTA and CDR2 FQGNSA. Written as DNA, the CDR3 is TGTGCCAGCAGCCTCCAGGGGTTTGAAGCTTTCTTT. Its protein product is CASSLQGFEAFF.

The chain joins TRBV9 to TRBJ1-1; no clear D gene. The CDR3 has 15 residues. Germline values: CDR1 SGDLS, CDR2 YYNGEE. Between the trimmed V and J ends, which lost 6 bases and 2 bases, there was a span of 17 bases. The CDR3 is CASKEGAMGNTEAFF. DNA for the CDR3: TGTGCCAGCAAAGAAGGAGCGATGGGAAACACTGAAGCTTTCTTT.

This clone was picked up a small number of times. The rearrangement uses TRBV5-4 and TRBJ2-5; 10 positions agree with TRBD2. The trim removed 0 bases at V and 2 bases at J, leaving 4 bases unmatched. The CDR3 runs to 16 residues. The germline V gene has CDR1 SGHNT and CDR2 YYREEE (reference sequence). CDR3 nucleotide sequence: TGTGCCAGCAGCTTGGGTCTAGCGGGGGATCAAGAGACCCAGTACTTC. Protein: CASSLGLAGDQETQYF.

This clone is labeled medium-sized. CDR3 sequence (DNA): TGTGCCATCAGTGAGGGGGGGGCGCGTGGCTACACCTTC. It translates to CAISEGGARGYTF. The genes are TRBV10-3 and TRBJ1-2, with D possibly matching TRBD1 (6 bases). Germline CDR1 and CDR2: ENHRY and SYGVKD. The CDR3 is 13 residues long. V lost 2 bases, J lost 7 bases, and 11 bases lay in between.

The J gene is TRBJ2-5, the V gene TRBV5-1; 8 bases align to TRBD1. Germline loops: CDR1 SGHRS, CDR2 YFSETQ. Unmatched junction bases numbered 10, after V lost 1 base and J lost 5 bases. The CDR3 has 16 residues. CDR3 DNA sequence: TGCGCCAGCAGCTTGAGTGGACAGGGTGTCCGGGAGACCCAGTACTTC. Residues: CASSLSGQGVRETQYF.

This clone has just a few counts. The chain employs TRBV19 and TRBJ1-1; D gene unclear. The germline V gene encodes CDR1 LNHDA and CDR2 SQIVND (reference sequence). The CDR3 has 12 amino acids. The ends were cut back, 10 bases at V and 0 bases at J, with 9 bases in the middle. The CDR3 DNA is TGTGCCACACGCGGTATGAACACTGAAGCTTTCTTT. Amino acid sequence: CATRGMNTEAFF.

This clone appeared a few times. V gene TRBV4-2 combines with J gene TRBJ1-6; 8 positions agree with TRBD1. Germline CDR1 reads LGHNA; CDR2 reads YNFKEQ. The CDR3 has 14 amino acids. The J segment lost 6 bases and the V segment lost 4 bases, leaving 2 bases of the junction unmatched. CDR3 in DNA: TGTGCCAGCAGCCGACAGGGGCCTAATTCACCCCTCCACTTT. It specifies CASSRQGPNSPLHF.

This chain connects TRBV10-3 to TRBJ2-3; 9 bases match TRBD2. This CDR3 has 14 amino acids. The germline V gene encodes CDR1 ENHRY and CDR2 SYGVKD. The V and J ends lost 7 bases and 6 bases, in that order; junction bases with no gene match: 8. CDR3 in amino acids: CAIKMGLAGDTQYF. For the CDR3, the DNA is TGTGCCATCAAGATGGGACTAGCAGGGGATACGCAGTATTTT.